Following are 5 T cell receptor beta chains from one sample sequenced in a study of blood T cells in healthy people across ages. Together with a sample-barcoded 5' primer, a J-beta primer mix was included in a second PCR lasting roughly 7 to 11 cycles. TCRdb analysed the 5' RACE reads with MiXCR anew, one entry per CDR3 protein. The sample contains 380,000 or so distinct CDR3 sequences, about 49% of which appear only once. The sample consisted of blood. The receptors originated from a man in his sixties in good health.

The gene calls are TRBV6-2 or TRBV6-3 and TRBJ2-7, with D tentatively TRBD1 (6 bases). The CDR3 has 14 residues. Germline V gene sequence: CDR1 MNHEY, CDR2 SVGEGT. Trimming stripped 4 bases from V and 0 bases from J, with 10 bases between. The CDR3 DNA reads TGTGCCAGCAGTTTCGGGACACCCTCCTACGAGCAGTACTTC. Amino acid sequence: CASSFGTPSYEQYF.

This clonotype was seen a handful of times. In DNA form, the CDR3 reads TGCAGCGTTGCGGACAGAAAACAAGAGACCCAGTACTTC. As protein: CSVADRKQETQYF. The chain recombines TRBV29-1 with TRBJ2-5, with TRBD1 as a possible D gene (6 bases). Between the trimmed V and J ends, which lost 4 bases and 2 bases, there was a span of 11 bases. The CDR3 is 13 residues long. From germline, CDR1 is SQVTM and CDR2 ANQGSEA.

The chain recombines TRBV25-1 with TRBJ2-5; maybe TRBD1 (6 bases). The J call may be incorrect, as the DNA end agrees better with TRBJ2-7. This CDR3 is built from 14 residues. From germline, CDR1 is MGHDK and CDR2 SYGVNS. The CDR3 spells CASSELYRVSEQYF. The CDR3 DNA reads TGTGCCAGCAGTGAATTATACAGGGTGAGCGAGCAGTACTTC.

This clonotype was recorded a few times. CDR3 in DNA: TGCAGTGCTAGAGATCGGAGTCTTCAAATACACGCCTACGAGCAGTACTTC. Its protein is CSARDRSLQIHAYEQYF. The V and J genes are TRBV20-1 and TRBJ2-7; D is ambiguous. The CDR3 has 17 amino acids. Germline V gene data show CDR1 as DFQATT and CDR2 as SNEGSKA (reference sequence). Trimming cost V 0 bases and J 2 bases, with 20 bases left between them.

The sample holds a few counts of this clonotype. The V and J genes are TRBV20-1 and TRBJ2-5; tentative D call: TRBD2 (6 bases). Germline values: CDR1 DFQATT, CDR2 SNEGSKA (reference sequence). The V gene lost 0 bases and the J gene lost 5 bases, with 10 bases spanning the gap. The CDR3 contains 13 residues. DNA of the CDR3: TGCAGTGCTAGAGATGGAGGGAAGGAGACCCAGTACTTC. This codes for CSARDGGKETQYF.